What follows is one TCR beta chain and its context. Data came from immunoSEQ multiplex PCR; TCRdb stores just in-frame clones and leaves some out. This sample yields 37,000 or so clones, of which approximately 30% are seen a single time; approximately 1.5% belongs to the top ten. The data originate from a study of sequential checkpoint blockade in melanoma. The wider study: Randomization was 1:1 between first-line nivolumab→ipilimumab and ipilimumab→nivolumab. TCRbeta immunosequencing was performed on DNA from 75 to 95 pretreatment melanoma tumor samples. Matched biopsies came pretreatment and at week 13 for twenty-two patients.

Treatment noted: randomized to nivolumab then ipilimumab (arm A) or the reverse (arm B). DNA-damaging chemotherapy had not been given to any patient beforehand. The CDR3 consists of 15 residues. The V gene's germline CDR1 is SGHDN and CDR2 FVKESK. V lost 1 base to trimming and J lost 0 bases, with 9 bases between them. The rearrangement uses TRBV14 and TRBJ1-2, with a tentative D call TRBD1 (5 bases). This clonotype was obtained from a human donor with melanoma. The specimen comprised tumor tissue (inferred from file names), sampled from a patient given nivolumab and ipilimumab in sequence. Written as DNA, the CDR3 is TGTGCCAGCAGCCAAGCGCCGGGGGCTAACTATGGCTACACCTTC. Translation gives CASSQAPGANYGYTF.